The rows below give T cell receptor beta chains drawn from one sample of a study of OX40 agonist ivuxolimab in advanced cancers. Profiled with immunoSEQ multiplex PCR; TCRdb holds only in-frame clones, not every one. The table lists several thousand clones, almost 90% of them singletons, with about 4.2% in the top ten. Sequencing was performed on CD4+ or CD8+ T cells sorted from blood, taken in a trial of the OX40 agonist ivuxolimab. The receptors originated from an adult with an advanced solid tumor such as melanoma, head and neck, liver or kidney cancer. The CDR3 runs from the conserved cysteine through the conserved F or W. The D gene is left open where the match is weak. The size of a clone is reported for some rows only, either as once, few or many, or as a class for expanded clones.

D,V,J,size,CDR3,DNA
-,TRBV20-1,TRBJ1-6,-,CSAGLVFMPHF,TGCAGTGCGGGACTGGTTTTCATGCCCCACTTT
TRBD2,TRBV29-1,TRBJ2-7,once,CSGSSGTYEQYF,TGCAGCGGCTCTAGCGGGACCTACGAGCAGTACTTC
-,TRBV5-4,TRBJ2-2,-,CASQRDLGYTGELFF,TGTGCCAGCCAAAGGGACTTGGGATACACCGGGGAGCTGTTTTTT
-,TRBV5-1,TRBJ2-3,-,CASSPRPQAATDTQYF,TGCGCCAGCAGCCCCCGACCCCAAGCGGCGACAGATACGCAGTATTTT
-,TRBV11-1,TRBJ1-1,once,CASSFGGPMNTEAFF,TGTGCCAGCAGCTTCGGGGGGCCTATGAACACTGAAGCTTTCTTT
TRBD1,TRBV4-1,TRBJ1-1,-,CASSRIEGQGPPEAFF,TGCGCCAGCAGCCGAATTGAGGGACAGGGCCCCCCTGAAGCTTTCTTT
TRBD2,TRBV2,TRBJ2-7,few,CASSDRTSGNTGVGF,TGTGCCAGCAGTGATCGGACTAGCGGTAACACCGGGGTGGGATTC
-,TRBV9,TRBJ2-1,once,CASSVESGSYNEQFF,TGTGCCAGCAGCGTAGAAAGCGGCTCCTACAATGAGCAGTTCTTC
-,TRBV6-5,TRBJ2-3,-,CASSYSGQSTDTQYF,TGTGCCAGCAGTTACTCGGGTCAGAGCACAGATACGCAGTATTTT
-,TRBV25-1,TRBJ2-5,-,CASSLPGTQETQYF,TGTGCCAGCAGTCTGCCGGGGACCCAAGAGACCCAGTACTTC
-,TRBV18,TRBJ1-3,-,CASSPSRAGNTIYF,TGTGCCAGCTCACCAAGCAGGGCTGGAAACACCATATATTTT
TRBD2,TRBV7-9,TRBJ2-3,-,CASSLTSGRVGVTDTQYF,TGTGCCAGCAGTCTGACTAGCGGGAGGGTTGGTGTCACAGATACGCAGTATTTT
-,TRBV7-9,TRBJ1-4,-,CASSLRNQRAQGGEKLFF,TGTGCCAGCAGCTTACGGAACCAACGGGCACAGGGAGGTGAAAAACTGTTTTTT
-,TRBV6-4,TRBJ2-2,-,CATGTGNTGELFF,TGTGCCACTGGGACTGGGAACACCGGGGAGCTGTTTTTT
-,TRBV30,TRBJ1-2,once,CAWSVLDRSEYYGYTF,TGTGCCTGGAGTGTGTTAGACAGGTCGGAATACTATGGCTACACCTTC